The T cell receptor (beta chain) under discussion was sequenced for a study of blood T cells in healthy people across ages. Study outcomes and limitations: A roughly linear fall in TCR beta diversity per million T cells was seen with increasing age. Naive and antigen-experienced cells were not separated, limiting conclusive comparison.

As regards this clonotype: What it recognizes is unknown.

PCR was performed a second time for about 7 to 12 cycles using a sample-barcoded 5' primer and a J-beta primer mix. TCRdb re-called the 5' RACE reads with MiXCR, one entry per CDR3 protein. The sample holds roughly 1.5 million distinct CDR3 sequences, roughly 43% seen once. Total RNA was isolated from each sample in quantities of at least 6 micrograms. This sequence was found in a woman in her late teens or twenties in good health. The sequenced sample was blood.

The CDR3 here is CASSQVTQEAKYYTDTQYF. CDR3 bases: TGTGCCAGCAGCCAAGTTACACAGGAGGCGAAGTATTACACAGATACGCAGTATTTT. The gene calls are TRBV3-1 and TRBJ2-3; D may match TRBD1 or TRBD2 (5 bases each). Trimming cost V 1 base and J 2 bases, with 22 bases left between them. Germline lookup yields CDR1 LGHDT and CDR2 YNNKEL (reference sequence). This CDR3 is built from 19 residues.